These 27 T cell receptor beta chains were sequenced from one sample in a study of blood T cell repertoires in COVID-19. Sequencing was performed with immunoSEQ multiplex PCR; in TCRdb, only in-frame clones are kept and a portion is missing. This table has approximately 220,000 clones, around 80% appearing once. The specimen sequenced was peripheral blood. The receptors originated from a woman aged 50 to 60 with acute or convalescent COVID-19.

The rearrangement uses TRBV2 and TRBJ2-7, with TRBD1 matching 10 bases. The germline V gene encodes CDR1 SNHLY and CDR2 FYNNEI. V shed 2 bases, J shed 2 bases, and the junction held 6 bases outside the gene matches. This CDR3 is 16 amino acids long. The CDR3 DNA follows: TGTGCCAGCAGTGAAACACCGGGACAGGGGCCCTACGAGCAGTACTTC. It codes for CASSETPGQGPYEQYF. Variable domain in full (rest from reference TRBV2 and TRBJ2-7): EPEVTQTPSHQVTQMGQEVILRCVPISNHLYFYWYRQILGQKVEFLVSFYNNEISEKSEIFDDQFSVERPDGSNFTLKIRSTKLEDSAMYFCASSETPGQGPYEQYFGPGTRLTVT.

The J gene is TRBJ1-2, the V gene TRBV6-5; 7 bases align to TRBD1. Per the germline V gene, CDR1 is MNHEY and CDR2 is SVGAGI. The CDR3 runs to 14 residues. V gave up 4 bases and J gave up 5 bases; unmatched junction bases: 7. The CDR3 spells CASSSATGRYGYTF. As DNA, the CDR3 is TGTGCCAGCAGTTCCGCGACAGGGAGGTATGGCTACACCTTC.

The rearrangement joins TRBV10-3 to TRBJ1-4, with 7 bases matching TRBD1. The V gene end was trimmed by 5 bases and the J gene end by 6 bases; junction bases not matched to a gene: 3. Germline CDR1 reads ENHRY; CDR2 reads SYGVKD. The CDR3 is 13 residues long. The CDR3 here is CAISPGTDEKLFF. In DNA form, the CDR3 reads TGTGCCATCAGTCCCGGGACAGATGAAAAACTGTTTTTT.

J is TRBJ2-7 and V is TRBV11-2, with 9 bases aligning to TRBD2. J was trimmed by 5 bases and V by 5 bases; bases with no gene match: 1. In germline, CDR1 is SGHAT, CDR2 FQNNGV. The CDR3 is 12 amino acids. CDR3 DNA: TGTGCCAGCAGCGGCGGGAGGGACGAGCAGTACTTC. It yields the protein CASSGGRDEQYF.

This chain's CDR3 is CSAVGGETQYF. Here the CDR3 DNA reads TGCAGTGCTGTGGGAGGCGAGACCCAGTACTTC. The V and J genes are TRBV20-1 and TRBJ2-5, with a possible D match to TRBD2 (6 bases). CDR3 length equals 11 residues. Deletions cut 5 bases from V and 5 bases from J, with 9 bases between. Germline V gene data show CDR1 as DFQATT and CDR2 as SNEGSKA (reference sequence).

The genes are TRBV11-2 and TRBJ1-1; possibly TRBD1 for D (5 bases). The CDR3 consists of 18 residues. Trimming stripped 0 bases from V and 2 bases from J, with 19 bases between. Germline CDR1 and CDR2: SGHAT and FQNNGV. The CDR3 DNA sequence: TGTGCCAGCAGCTTAGAACGGGGGTTAGTTAAGAGAAACACTGAAGCTTTCTTT. Protein product: CASSLERGLVKRNTEAFF. Full variable domain (missing parts from reference TRBV11-2 and TRBJ1-1): EAGVAQSPRYKIIEKRQSVAFWCNPISGHATLYWYQQILGQGPKLLIQFQNNGVVDDSQLPKDRFSAERLKGVDSTLKIQPAKLEDSAVYLCASSLERGLVKRNTEAFFGQGTRLTVV.

The rearrangement uses TRBV6-4 and TRBJ1-1; D call uncertain. With 2 bases removed from V and 1 base from J, the gap between germline ends came to 17 bases. This CDR3 has 17 residues. Germline V gene data show CDR1 as MRHNA and CDR2 as SNTAGT. Here the CDR3 DNA reads TGTGCCAGCAGTGACAAATACGCGGCGACCCAGAACACTGAAGCTTTCTTT. Its translation: CASSDKYAATQNTEAFF.

This chain links TRBV6-1 with TRBJ2-5; D is uncertain. V gave up 2 bases and J gave up 6 bases, with 16 bases separating them. Germline lookup yields CDR1 MNHNS and CDR2 SASEGT. CDR3 length: 15 amino acids. CDR3 sequence reads: CASSESWAERKTQYF. The CDR3 nucleotides are TGTGCCAGCAGTGAAAGTTGGGCAGAAAGGAAGACCCAGTACTTC.

The rearrangement joins TRBV30 to TRBJ2-2, with no clear D. Germline V CDR1 and CDR2: GTSNPN, SVGIG (reference sequence). Trimming took 6 bases from V and 4 from J, leaving 9 bases between them. This CDR3 is 12 amino acids long. The CDR3 sequence: CACPASTGELFF. Here the CDR3 DNA reads TGTGCCTGTCCCGCGAGCACCGGGGAGCTGTTTTTT.

The chain employs TRBV12-3 or TRBV12-4 and TRBJ1-2, with TRBD1 identical over 7 bases. The length of the CDR3 is 13 residues. J gave up 4 bases and V 6 bases, and 5 bases lay outside the gene matches. This chain's CDR3 is CASSLGQLYGYTF. CDR3 DNA sequence: TGTGCCAGCAGCCTGGGACAGCTCTATGGCTACACCTTC.

This clone appeared a single time. The gene calls are TRBV28 and TRBJ1-4; perhaps TRBD1 as D (6 bases). Germline CDR1 is MDHEN and CDR2 is SYDVKM. The CDR3 spans 14 residues. V lost 10 bases and J lost 8, with 20 bases in between. The DNA for the CDR3 is TGTGCCACCCAACCCCTGGGACATCCCGAAAAACTGTTTTTT. Translating gives CATQPLGHPEKLFF. The full variable domain, in which reference TRBV28 and TRBJ1-4 provide the parts outside the CDR3, is DVKVTQSSRYLVKRTGEKVFLECVQDMDHENMFWYRQDPGLGLRLIYFSYDVKMKEKGDIPEGYSVSREKKERFSLILESASTNQTSMYLCATQPLGHPEKLFFGSGTQLSVL.

CDR3 region: CASSFRSGIGELFF. As DNA, the CDR3 is TGTGCCAGCAGCTTTCGATCGGGGATCGGGGAGCTGTTTTTT. The rearrangement links TRBV7-2 to TRBJ2-2; D is perhaps TRBD2 (5 bases). The CDR3 runs 14 residues. V dropped 3 bases and J dropped 7 bases, with 12 bases sitting between them. Per the germline V gene, CDR1 is SGHTA and CDR2 is FQGNSA.

The chain links TRBV18 to TRBJ1-1, with 11 bases aligning to TRBD1. CDR3 length: 15 amino acids. Germline CDR1 KGHSH, CDR2 LQKENI. J lost 6 bases, V lost 0 bases, and 3 bases had no gene match. Here the CDR3 DNA reads TGTGCCAGCTCACCACCGGGACAGGGGGATTCTGAAGCTTTCTTT. As protein: CASSPPGQGDSEAFF.

The chain recombines TRBV30 with TRBJ2-2; 7 nucleotides match TRBD1. J lost 3 bases, V lost 5 bases, and 6 bases had no gene match. The CDR3 runs 14 residues. Germline V gives CDR1 GTSNPN, CDR2 SVGIG (reference sequence). CDR3 region: CAWGTERDTGELFF. The CDR3 nucleotides read TGTGCCTGGGGGACAGAACGAGACACCGGGGAGCTGTTTTTT.

The V call is TRBV5-5, the J call TRBJ1-4; a weak D match, TRBD1 (6 bases). The CDR3 length is 15 residues. V lost 4 bases, J lost 3 bases, and 13 bases lay in between. CDR1 and CDR2 from the germline V gene are SGHKS and YYEKEE (reference sequence). CDR3 DNA sequence: TGTGCCAGCAGCGTAACAGGGACCTCTAATGAAAAACTGTTTTTT. Encoded protein: CASSVTGTSNEKLFF.

This clone occurred many times. The gene calls are TRBV29-1 and TRBJ1-2; 8 positions match TRBD1. V dropped 3 bases and J dropped 7; count of bases not matched to a gene: 7. CDR3 length: 13 amino acids. Per the germline V gene, CDR1 is SQVTM and CDR2 is ANQGSEA. CDR3 loop: CSVEDREIRGYTF. Written as DNA, the CDR3 is TGCAGCGTTGAGGACAGGGAGATTCGTGGCTACACCTTC.

This clone was seen a few times. The chain joins TRBV5-6 to TRBJ2-7, with a possible D match to TRBD2 (5 bases). Trimming shortened V by 4 bases and J by 3 bases, and 11 bases separated the two germline ends. The CDR3 runs to 13 residues. Germline values: CDR1 SGHDT, CDR2 YYEEEE. In DNA form, the CDR3 reads TGTGCCAGCAGCCCGGGATTTTACTACGAGCAGTACTTC. Its translation: CASSPGFYYEQYF.

This chain uses TRBV5-1 with TRBJ2-2, with D perhaps TRBD1 (6 bases). V lost 6 bases and J 0 bases, leaving 12 bases between the germline ends. CDR3 length: 15 residues. Germline V gene data show CDR1 as SGHRS and CDR2 as YFSETQ. The CDR3 loop is CASNPTGPNTGELFF. Here the CDR3 DNA reads TGCGCCAGCAACCCGACAGGCCCGAACACCGGGGAGCTGTTTTTT.

The chain couples TRBV9 to TRBJ1-1; D is unclear. The CDR3 consists of 10 residues. The germline CDR1 and CDR2 sequences are SGDLS and YYNGEE. V lost 4 bases and J lost 10, with 8 bases in between. CDR3 protein: CASSPGRAFF. CDR3 nucleotides: TGTGCCAGCAGCCCGGGGAGAGCTTTCTTT.

In this sample, this clone turned up once. This chain uses TRBV7-2 with TRBJ2-3, with D possibly matching TRBD2 (6 bases). CDR1 and CDR2 from the germline V gene are SGHTA and FQGNSA. Trimming shortened V by 1 base and J by 3 bases, and 17 bases separated the two germline ends. This CDR3 region has 17 residues. The CDR3 DNA sequence: TGTGCCAGCAGCTTAGATAGTCTAGCGATACAAACAGATACGCAGTATTTT. This sequence encodes CASSLDSLAIQTDTQYF.

The rearrangement links TRBV28 to TRBJ2-7, with TRBD2 as a possible D gene (5 bases). The germline V and J ends were trimmed by 2 bases and 2 bases, with 13 bases remaining between them. CDR3 length equals 15 residues. Per germline, CDR1 MDHEN and CDR2 SYDVKM. CDR3 residues: CASSLGGTGPYEQYF. In nucleotides, the CDR3 is TGTGCCAGCAGTTTAGGAGGTACTGGCCCCTACGAGCAGTACTTC.

This sequence joins TRBV25-1 and TRBJ2-1; 11 bases fit TRBD1. CDR1 MGHDK and CDR2 SYGVNS come from the germline V gene. Germline trimming cut 4 bases from V and 9 bases from J; bases unmatched to any gene: 11. This CDR3 has 16 residues. The CDR3 coding sequence is TGTGCCAGCAGTGCATCGACCGGGACAGGGGGGGGTGAGCAGTTCTTC. Its translation is CASSASTGTGGGEQFF.

This clone was counted once. The chain employs TRBV28 and TRBJ2-7, with TRBD2 identical over 10 bases. V gave up 5 bases and J gave up 4 bases; unmatched junction bases: 8. This CDR3 spans 15 amino acids. Germline-derived CDR1 and CDR2 are MDHEN and SYDVKM. The CDR3 protein is CASSPRASGSYEQYF. The CDR3 region has the DNA TGTGCCAGCAGTCCCAGAGCTAGCGGGAGTTACGAGCAGTACTTC.

The rearrangement uses TRBV5-4 and TRBJ1-1; D ambiguous. Deletions cut 0 bases from V and 2 bases from J, with 8 bases between. CDR3 size: 14 residues. Germline values: CDR1 SGHNT, CDR2 YYREEE (reference sequence). The CDR3 nucleotides read TGTGCCAGCAGCTTGGGTGCGGAAAACACTGAAGCTTTCTTT. Translated, it gives CASSLGAENTEAFF.

The chain employs TRBV19 and TRBJ2-7, with 7 bases matching TRBD1. The germline CDR1 and CDR2 sequences are LNHDA and SQIVND (reference sequence). The J segment lost 2 bases and the V segment lost 1 base, leaving 2 bases of the junction unmatched. The CDR3 covers 14 residues. CDR3 sequence reads: CASSIAQGAYEQYF. The CDR3, as DNA: TGTGCCAGTAGTATAGCCCAGGGGGCCTACGAGCAGTACTTC.

Only one count was recorded for this clone. V is TRBV30 and J is TRBJ1-2, with D hard to call. The CDR3 consists of 13 residues. CDR1 GTSNPN and CDR2 SVGIG come from the germline V gene (reference sequence). Deletions cut 1 base from V and 8 bases from J, with 14 bases between. The CDR3 loop reads CAWSEGRWNGYTF. CDR3 bases: TGTGCCTGGAGTGAAGGCAGGTGGAACGGCTACACCTTC.

The chain joins TRBV6-5 to TRBJ2-7; 7 bases are shared with TRBD2. The CDR3 is 16 amino acids. V was clipped by 2 bases and J by 6 bases; unmatched bases: 13. Per germline, CDR1 MNHEY and CDR2 SVGAGI. CDR3: CASSYHGGLVKREQYF. CDR3 nucleotides: TGTGCCAGCAGTTACCACGGCGGACTAGTAAAGCGCGAGCAGTACTTC.